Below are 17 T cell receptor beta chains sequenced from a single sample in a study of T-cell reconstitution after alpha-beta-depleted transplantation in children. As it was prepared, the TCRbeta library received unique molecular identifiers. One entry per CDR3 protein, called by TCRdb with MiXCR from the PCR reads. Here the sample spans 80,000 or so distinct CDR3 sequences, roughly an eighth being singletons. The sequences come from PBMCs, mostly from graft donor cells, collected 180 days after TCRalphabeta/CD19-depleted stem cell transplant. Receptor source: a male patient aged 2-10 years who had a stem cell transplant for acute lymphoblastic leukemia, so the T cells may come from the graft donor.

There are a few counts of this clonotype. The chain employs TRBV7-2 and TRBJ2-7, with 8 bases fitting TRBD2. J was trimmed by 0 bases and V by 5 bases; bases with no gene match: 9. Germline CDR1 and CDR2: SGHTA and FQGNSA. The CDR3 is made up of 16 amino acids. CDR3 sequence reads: CASSRRGGQSSYEQYF. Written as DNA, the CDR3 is TGTGCCAGCAGCCGCCGGGGGGGGCAAAGCTCCTACGAGCAGTACTTC.

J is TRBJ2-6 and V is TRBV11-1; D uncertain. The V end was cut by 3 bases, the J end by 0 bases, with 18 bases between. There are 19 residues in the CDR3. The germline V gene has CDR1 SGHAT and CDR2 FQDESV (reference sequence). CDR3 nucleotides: TGTGCCAGCAGCTTCCCCAGAGCCGACCTCCCCTCTGGGGCCAACGTCCTGACTTTC. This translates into CASSFPRADLPSGANVLTF.

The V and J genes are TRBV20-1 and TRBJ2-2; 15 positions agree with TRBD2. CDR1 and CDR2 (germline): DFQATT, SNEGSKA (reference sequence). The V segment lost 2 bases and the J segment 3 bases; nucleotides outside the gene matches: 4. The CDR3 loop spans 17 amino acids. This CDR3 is CSARRTSGGADTGELFF. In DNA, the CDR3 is TGCAGTGCTAGACGGACTAGCGGGGGGGCGGACACCGGGGAGCTGTTTTTT.

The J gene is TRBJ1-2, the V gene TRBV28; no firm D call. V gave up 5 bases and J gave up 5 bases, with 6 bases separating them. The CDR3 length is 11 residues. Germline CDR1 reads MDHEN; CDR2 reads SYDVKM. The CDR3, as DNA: TGTGCCAGCAGTCGGCGTTATGGCTACACCTTC. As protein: CASSRRYGYTF.

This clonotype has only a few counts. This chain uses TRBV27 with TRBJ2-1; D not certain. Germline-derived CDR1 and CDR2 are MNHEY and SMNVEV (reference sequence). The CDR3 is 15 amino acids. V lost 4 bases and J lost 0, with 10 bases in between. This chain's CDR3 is CASSSHLSSYNEQFF. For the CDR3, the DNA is TGTGCCAGCAGTTCCCATCTAAGCTCCTACAATGAGCAGTTCTTC.

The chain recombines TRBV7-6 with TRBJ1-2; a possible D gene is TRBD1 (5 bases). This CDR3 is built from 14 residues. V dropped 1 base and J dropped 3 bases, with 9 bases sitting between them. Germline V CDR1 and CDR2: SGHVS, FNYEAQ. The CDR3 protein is CASSLDRTYYGYTF. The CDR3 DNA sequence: TGTGCCAGCAGCTTAGACAGGACCTACTATGGCTACACCTTC. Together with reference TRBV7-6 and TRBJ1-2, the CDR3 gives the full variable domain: GAGVSQSPRYKVTKRGQDVALRCDPISGHVSLYWYRQALGQGPEFLTYFNYEAQQDKSGLPNDRFSAERPEGSISTLTIQRTEQRDSAMYRCASSLDRTYYGYTFGSGTRLTVV.

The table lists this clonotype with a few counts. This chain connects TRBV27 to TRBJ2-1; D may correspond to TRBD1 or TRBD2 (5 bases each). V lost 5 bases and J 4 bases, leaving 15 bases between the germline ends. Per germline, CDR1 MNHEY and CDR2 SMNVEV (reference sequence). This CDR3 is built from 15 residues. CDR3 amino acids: CASSPPGRTYNEQFF. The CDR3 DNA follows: TGTGCCAGCAGTCCTCCGGGACGGACGTACAATGAGCAGTTCTTC.

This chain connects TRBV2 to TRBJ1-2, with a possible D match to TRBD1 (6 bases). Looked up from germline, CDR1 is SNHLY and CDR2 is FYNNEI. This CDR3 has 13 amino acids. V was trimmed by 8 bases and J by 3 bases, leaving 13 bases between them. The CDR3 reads CASQGREDYGYTF. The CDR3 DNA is TGTGCCAGCCAGGGGCGAGAGGACTATGGCTACACCTTC.

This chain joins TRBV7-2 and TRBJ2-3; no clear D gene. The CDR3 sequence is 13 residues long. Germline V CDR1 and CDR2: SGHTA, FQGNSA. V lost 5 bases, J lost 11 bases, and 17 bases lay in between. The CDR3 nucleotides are TGTGCCAGCAGCCCCTCGTCCCGGAGAGAGCAGTATTTT. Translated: CASSPSSRREQYF.

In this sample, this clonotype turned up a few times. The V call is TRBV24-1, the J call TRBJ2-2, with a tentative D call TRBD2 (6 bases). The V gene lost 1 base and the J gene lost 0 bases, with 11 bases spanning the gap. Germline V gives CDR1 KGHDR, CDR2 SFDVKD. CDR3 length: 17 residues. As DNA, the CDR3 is TGTGCCACCAGTGATTTCCCGAGGAGGGCGAACACCGGGGAGCTGTTTTTT. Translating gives CATSDFPRRANTGELFF.

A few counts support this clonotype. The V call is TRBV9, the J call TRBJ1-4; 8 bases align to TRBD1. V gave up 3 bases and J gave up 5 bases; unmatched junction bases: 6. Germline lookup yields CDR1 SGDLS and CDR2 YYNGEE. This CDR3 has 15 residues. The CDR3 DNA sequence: TGTGCCAGCAGCGCTCGGGACAGGCCGAATGAAAAACTGTTTTTT. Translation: CASSARDRPNEKLFF. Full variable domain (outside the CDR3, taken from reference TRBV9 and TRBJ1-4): DSGVTQTPKHLITATGQRVTLRCSPRSGDLSVYWYQQSLDQGLQFLIQYYNGEERAKGNILERFSAQQFPDLHSELNLSSLELGDSALYFCASSARDRPNEKLFFGSGTQLSVL.

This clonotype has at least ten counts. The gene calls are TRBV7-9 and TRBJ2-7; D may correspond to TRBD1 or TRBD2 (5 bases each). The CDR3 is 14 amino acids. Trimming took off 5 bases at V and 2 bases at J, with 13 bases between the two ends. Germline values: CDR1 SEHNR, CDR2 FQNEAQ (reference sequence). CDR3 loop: CASSTRDGTYEQYF. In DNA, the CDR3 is TGTGCCAGCAGCACCCGGGACGGAACCTACGAGCAGTACTTC. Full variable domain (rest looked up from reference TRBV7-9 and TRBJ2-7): DTGVSQNPRHKITKRGQNVTFRCDPISEHNRLYWYRQTLGQGPEFLTYFQNEAQLEKSRLLSDRFSAERPKGSFSTLEIQRTEQGDSAMYLCASSTRDGTYEQYFGPGTRLTVT.

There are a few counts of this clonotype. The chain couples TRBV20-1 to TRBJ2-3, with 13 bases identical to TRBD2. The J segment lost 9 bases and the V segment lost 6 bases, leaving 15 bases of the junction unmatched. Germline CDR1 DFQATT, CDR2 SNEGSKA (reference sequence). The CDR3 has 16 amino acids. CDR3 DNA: TGCAGTGCGAACACACCGGGACTAGCGGGACTCACCACGCAGTATTTT. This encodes CSANTPGLAGLTTQYF.

The CDR3 region is CASSPYRGRWETQYF. CDR3 coding DNA: TGTGCCAGCAGCCCCTACAGGGGGCGCTGGGAGACCCAGTACTTC. The chain couples TRBV7-2 to TRBJ2-5; 9 positions agree with TRBD1. The CDR3 runs to 15 residues. V gave up 5 bases and J gave up 5 bases; unmatched junction bases: 9. In germline, CDR1 is SGHTA, CDR2 FQGNSA.

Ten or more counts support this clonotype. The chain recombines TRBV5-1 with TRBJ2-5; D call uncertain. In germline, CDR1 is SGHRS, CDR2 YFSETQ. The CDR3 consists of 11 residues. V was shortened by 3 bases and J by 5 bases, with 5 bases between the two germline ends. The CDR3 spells CASSSRETQYF. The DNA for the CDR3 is TGCGCCAGCAGCTCCAGGGAGACCCAGTACTTC.

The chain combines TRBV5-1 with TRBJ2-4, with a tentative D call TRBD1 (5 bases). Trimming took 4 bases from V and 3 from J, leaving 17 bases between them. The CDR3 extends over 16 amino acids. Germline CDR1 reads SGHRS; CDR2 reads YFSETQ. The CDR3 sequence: CASSPRQTSGKNIQYF. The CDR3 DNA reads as TGCGCCAGCAGCCCCAGACAGACCTCGGGCAAAAACATTCAGTACTTC. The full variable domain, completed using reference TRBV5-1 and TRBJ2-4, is KAGVTQTPRYLIKTRGQQVTLSCSPISGHRSVSWYQQTPGQGLQFLFEYFSETQRNKGNFPGRFSGRQFSNSRSEMNVSTLELGDSALYLCASSPRQTSGKNIQYFGAGTRLSVL.

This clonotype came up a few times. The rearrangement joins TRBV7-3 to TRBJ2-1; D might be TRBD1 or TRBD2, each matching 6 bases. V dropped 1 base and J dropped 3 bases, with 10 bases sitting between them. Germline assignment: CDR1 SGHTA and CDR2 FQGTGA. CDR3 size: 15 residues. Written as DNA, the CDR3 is TGTGCCAGCAGCTTAAGGGCGGGACACTACAATGAGCAGTTCTTC. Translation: CASSLRAGHYNEQFF.